The source of this T cell receptor beta chain is a study of blood T cell repertoires in COVID-19. Assay used: immunoSEQ multiplex PCR; TCRdb lists only in-frame clones, some missing. This table has tens of thousands of clones, 80% appearing once. Germline V gene sequence: CDR1 MDHEN, CDR2 SYDVKM. Trimming left V 4 bases short and J 1 base short, with 8 bases between. CDR3 length: 14 amino acids. This clone was seen a handful of times. This TCR was recovered from a woman in her sixties or seventies with acute or convalescent COVID-19. V usage is TRBV28 and J usage is TRBJ1-3; D might be TRBD1 (6 bases). Material for sequencing was peripheral blood. CDR3 in amino acids: CASSSTGSGNTIYF. The CDR3 DNA follows: TGTGCCAGCAGTTCAACAGGGTCTGGAAACACCATATATTTT.